These 7 T cell receptor beta chains were all obtained from the same sample, sequenced in a study of fetal regulatory T cell absence and autoimmunity (dated by TCRdb to 2017 to 2019). The library was generated by the immunoSEQ multiplex PCR assay. This is the immuneACCESS table as TCRdb keeps it, with only in-frame sequences that have V and J called. A part of the clones is gone; compared with another copy, unresolved V genes explain less than half, and the rest is unexplained. For this sample there are about 95,000 clones; more than 70% appear just once. Approximately 1.9% of the sample is in the top ten clones. The specimen sequenced was pancreas tissue. The source of these receptors is a male donor with IPEX syndrome.

The rearrangement links TRBV7-2 to TRBJ1-2, with 8 bases aligning to TRBD1. The CDR3 has 11 amino acids. Germline CDR1 reads SGHTA; CDR2 reads FQGNSA. With V trimmed by 4 bases and J by 8 bases, 0 bases remained unmatched. The CDR3 DNA sequence: TGTGCCAGCAGCTCAGGGGGCGGCTACACCTTC. The encoded protein is CASSSGGGYTF.

This chain links TRBV6-5 with TRBJ1-5; D is possibly TRBD1 (6 bases). The CDR3 length is 13 residues. Trimming cost V 7 bases and J 5 bases, with 12 bases left between them. Germline V gene sequence: CDR1 MNHEY, CDR2 SVGAGI. The CDR3 loop reads CASKRGRDQPQHF. For the CDR3, the DNA is TGTGCCAGCAAAAGGGGGAGGGATCAGCCCCAGCATTTT.

The chain uses TRBV5-4 and TRBJ2-2, with D hard to call. The V end was cut by 4 bases, the J end by 0 bases, with 13 bases between. The CDR3 loop spans 16 amino acids. Germline assignment: CDR1 SGHNT and CDR2 YYREEE (reference sequence). The CDR3 bases are TGTGCCAGCAGCCCAGCACGGGTCACGAACACCGGGGAGCTGTTTTTT. Its protein product is CASSPARVTNTGELFF. Combining the CDR3 with reference TRBV5-4 and TRBJ2-2 gives the whole variable domain ETGVTQSPTHLIKTRGQQVTLRCSSQSGHNTVSWYQQALGQGPQFIFQYYREEENGRGNFPPRFSGLQFPNYSSELNVNALELDDSALYLCASSPARVTNTGELFFGEGSRLTVL.

This clone was seen a single time. The chain carries TRBV29-1 and TRBJ2-7; the D gene is possibly TRBD1 (6 bases). The V end was cut by 7 bases, the J end by 0 bases, with 19 bases between. This CDR3 has 15 amino acids. Germline CDR1 reads SQVTM; CDR2 reads ANQGSEA. Here the CDR3 DNA reads TGCAGCGCCCGAGGGGGACATATGTTCTCCTACGAGCAGTACTTC. Protein: CSARGGHMFSYEQYF.

The rearrangement joins TRBV27 to TRBJ2-7; D is perhaps TRBD2 (5 bases). The V end lost 6 bases, the J end lost 2 bases, and 20 bases lay between the germline ends. The CDR3 has 16 amino acids. The germline V gene encodes CDR1 MNHEY and CDR2 SMNVEV (reference sequence). CDR3 residues: CASRPTRGLEAYEQYF. CDR3 bases: TGTGCCAGCAGACCCACCCGCGGGCTAGAGGCCTACGAGCAGTACTTC.

The rearrangement joins TRBV12-5 to TRBJ1-2; 8 bases map to TRBD1. There are 13 residues in the CDR3. The junction had 8 bases not matched to a gene; V was cut back by 7 bases and J by 7 bases. The germline V gene encodes CDR1 LGHNT and CDR2 FRNRAP. CDR3: CASDQPQGAGYTF. The CDR3 nucleotides read TGTGCTAGTGACCAACCTCAGGGGGCTGGCTACACCTTC.

This clone came up a few times. The V gene is TRBV10-3, the J gene TRBJ2-2; 10 bases fit TRBD1. V lost 11 bases, J lost 1 base, and 4 bases stayed unmatched. Germline lookup yields CDR1 ENHRY and CDR2 SYGVKD. There are 14 residues in the CDR3. For the CDR3, the DNA is TGTGCCGGAGGGGACAGGGGGAACACCGGGGAGCTGTTTTTT. Its protein product is CAGGDRGNTGELFF.